The clone carrying this TCR beta chain has just one count. The data belong to a study of CD8+CD57+ T cells in acquired aplastic anemia. The CDR3 runs to 16 residues. Germline-derived CDR1 and CDR2 are DFQATT and SNEGSKA (reference sequence). Trimming removed 1 base from V and 0 bases from J, with 16 bases in between. Individuals selected for sequencing had exhibited CD8+CD57+ cell expansion on flow cytometry. Template material for TCR beta VDJ and CDR3 profiling consisted of genomic DNA. MiXCR, run by TCRdb on the reads, gives a single entry per CDR3 protein. The sample shows 260,000 or so distinct CDR3 sequences, around 82% of them seen only once.

The source of this sequence is a human donor with aplastic anemia. The sample comprised sorted CD4+, CD8+, or CD8+CD57+ T cells (not recorded which) from PBMCs. The chain carries TRBV20-1 and TRBJ2-7; D is unclear. The CDR3 nucleotides are TGCAGTGCTAGAGGCGAATCCGGCGGAAACTCCTACGAGCAGTACTTC. The encoded protein is CSARGESGGNSYEQYF.